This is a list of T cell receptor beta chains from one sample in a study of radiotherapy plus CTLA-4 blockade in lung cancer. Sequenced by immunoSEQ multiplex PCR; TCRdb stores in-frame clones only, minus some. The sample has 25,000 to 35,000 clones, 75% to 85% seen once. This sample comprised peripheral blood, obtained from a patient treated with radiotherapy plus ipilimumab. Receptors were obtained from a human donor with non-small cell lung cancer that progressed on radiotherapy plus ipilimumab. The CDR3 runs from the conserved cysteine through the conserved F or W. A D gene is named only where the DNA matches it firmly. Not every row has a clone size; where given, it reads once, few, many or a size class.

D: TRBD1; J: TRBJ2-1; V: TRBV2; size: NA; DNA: TGTGCCAGCAGTGAGTGGGCAGGGGGCGGCAATGAGCAGTTCTTC; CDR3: CASSEWAGGGNEQFF
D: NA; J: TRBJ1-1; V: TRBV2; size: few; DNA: TGTGCCAGGGAAGGGAAGACGACTGAAGCTTTCTTT; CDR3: CAREGKTTEAFF
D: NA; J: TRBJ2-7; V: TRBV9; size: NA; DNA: TGTGCCAGCAGCGCCCACTGGAGGGCGCCCTACGAGCAGTACTTC; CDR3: CASSAHWRAPYEQYF
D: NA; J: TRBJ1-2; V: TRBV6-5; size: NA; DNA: TGTGCCAGCAGTTACTTTCAGGGTTCCAACTATGGCTACACCTTC; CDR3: CASSYFQGSNYGYTF
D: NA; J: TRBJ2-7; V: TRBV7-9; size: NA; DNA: TGTGCCAGCAGCCCCGCAGGGGTCATTTACGAGCAGTACTTC; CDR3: CASSPAGVIYEQYF
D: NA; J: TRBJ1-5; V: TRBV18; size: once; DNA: TGTGCCAGCTCACCAACCATGGGGGGTGTGGGGGGCAATCAGCCCCAGCATTTT; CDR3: CASSPTMGGVGGNQPQHF
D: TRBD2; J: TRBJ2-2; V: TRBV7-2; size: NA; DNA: TGTGCCAGCAGCTTATTCAGCGGGAGCACCGGGGAGCTGTTTTTT; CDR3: CASSLFSGSTGELFF
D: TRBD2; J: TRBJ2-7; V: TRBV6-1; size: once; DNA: TGTGCCAGCAAGAGGGACTTTGGGACTAACGAGCAGTACTTC; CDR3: CASKRDFGTNEQYF
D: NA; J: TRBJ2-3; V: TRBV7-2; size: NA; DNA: TGTGCCAGCAGGCTCGTCGGGGATACGCAGTATTTT; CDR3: CASRLVGDTQYF
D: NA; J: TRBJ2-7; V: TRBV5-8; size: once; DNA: TGTGCCAGCAGCTTGGGTCTAGCTCAAAGCTCCTACGAGCAGTACTTC; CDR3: CASSLGLAQSSYEQYF
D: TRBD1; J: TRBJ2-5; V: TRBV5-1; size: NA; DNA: TGCGCCAGCAGACCGGGACAGGTGCCAGAGACCCAGTACTTC; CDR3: CASRPGQVPETQYF
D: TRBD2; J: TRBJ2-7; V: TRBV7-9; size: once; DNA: TGTGCCAGCAGCTTACCGGGACTAGGAACCCCCGAGCAGTACTTC; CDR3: CASSLPGLGTPEQYF
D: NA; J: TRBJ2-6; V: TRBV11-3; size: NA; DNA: TGTGCCAGCAGTCTTTCTGGGGCCAACGTCCTGACTTTC; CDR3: CASSLSGANVLTF
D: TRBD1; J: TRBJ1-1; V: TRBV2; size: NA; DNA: TGTGCCAGCAGCGCCCAGCCGGGACAGGTGAACACTGAAGCTTTCTTT; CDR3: CASSAQPGQVNTEAFF
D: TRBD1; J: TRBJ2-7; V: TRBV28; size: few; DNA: TGTGCCAGCAGAGCCACCGGGACAGGGTTATACGAGCAGTACTTC; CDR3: CASRATGTGLYEQYF
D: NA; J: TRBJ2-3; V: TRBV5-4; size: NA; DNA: TGTGCCAGCAGCTTGTGGGGGACAGATACGCAGTATTTT; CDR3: CASSLWGTDTQYF
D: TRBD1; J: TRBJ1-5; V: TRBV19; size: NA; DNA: TGTGCCAGTAGTGTGGACAGGGGGTATCAGCCCCAGCATTTT; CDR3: CASSVDRGYQPQHF
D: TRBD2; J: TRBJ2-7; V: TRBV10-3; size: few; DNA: TGTGCCATCAGTGAGCCAACCGGGACTAGCGGCTCCTACGAGCAGTACTTC; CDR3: CAISEPTGTSGSYEQYF
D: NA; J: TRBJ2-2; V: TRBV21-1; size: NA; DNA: TGTGCCAGCAGCAAAGGGGGGACAGGGGCGAACACCGGGGAGCTGTTTTTT; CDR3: CASSKGGTGANTGELFF
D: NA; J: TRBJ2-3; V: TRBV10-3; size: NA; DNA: TGTGCCATCAGTGAGTCGCATGCTTCCCGCCGGGGCGGGCCCCCAGATACGCAGTATTTT; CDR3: CAISESHASRRGGPPDTQYF
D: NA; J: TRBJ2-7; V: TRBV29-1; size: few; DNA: TGCAGCGTTGAAGCCCAGACTGGTTCCACCTCCTACGAGCAGTACTTC; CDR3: CSVEAQTGSTSYEQYF
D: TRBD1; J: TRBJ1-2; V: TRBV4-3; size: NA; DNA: TGCGCCAGCAGCCAAGAGGGGACAGGGGCCTATGGCTACACCTTC; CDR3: CASSQEGTGAYGYTF
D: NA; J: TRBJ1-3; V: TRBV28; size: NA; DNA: TGTGCCAGCAGTTTATGGGCCGGGGGGAAATATTTT; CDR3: CASSLWAGGKYF
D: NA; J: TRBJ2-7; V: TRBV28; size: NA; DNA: TGTGCCAGCGTCGATTTCTACGAGCAGTACTTC; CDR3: CASVDFYEQYF
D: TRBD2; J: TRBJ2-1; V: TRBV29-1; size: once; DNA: TGCAGCGTTGGGACTAGCGGCAATGAGCAGTTCTTC; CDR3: CSVGTSGNEQFF
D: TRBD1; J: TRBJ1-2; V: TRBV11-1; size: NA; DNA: TGTGCCAGCGGGGACAGGGGGTATGGCTACACCTTC; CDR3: CASGDRGYGYTF
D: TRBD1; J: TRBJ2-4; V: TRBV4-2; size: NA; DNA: TGTGCCAGCAGCCAAGATATGGGACAGGGCCTTCTAAACATTCAGTACTTC; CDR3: CASSQDMGQGLLNIQYF
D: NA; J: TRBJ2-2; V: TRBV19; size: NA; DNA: TGTGCCAGTAGTAGCAGAACGAACACCGGGGAGCTGTTTTTT; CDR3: CASSSRTNTGELFF
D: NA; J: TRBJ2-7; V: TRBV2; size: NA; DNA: TGTGCCAGCAGTGCCGGCCGGACAGTCAGCTACGAGCAGTACTTC; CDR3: CASSAGRTVSYEQYF
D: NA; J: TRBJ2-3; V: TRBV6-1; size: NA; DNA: TGTGCCAGCAGTGAAGCGGAAGGGTGGGATACGCAGTATTTT; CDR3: CASSEAEGWDTQYF
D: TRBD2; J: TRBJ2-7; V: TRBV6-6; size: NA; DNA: TGTGCCAGCAGTTACGGAGCGGGGGGCCCAGCCAACGAGCAGTACTTC; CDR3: CASSYGAGGPANEQYF
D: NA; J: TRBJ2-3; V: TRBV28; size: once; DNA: TGTGCCAGCAGTTTGGGGGCCGGGCCAGATACGCAGTATTTT; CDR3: CASSLGAGPDTQYF
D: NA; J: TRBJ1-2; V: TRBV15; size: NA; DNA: TGTGCCACCAGCGAACTGGGAAGGCGTGGGAAGACCTATGGCTACACCTTC; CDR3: CATSELGRRGKTYGYTF
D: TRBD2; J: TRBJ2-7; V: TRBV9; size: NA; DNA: TGTGCCAGCAGCGTTACGCCGGGACTAGGGACCGACGAGCAGTACTTC; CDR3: CASSVTPGLGTDEQYF
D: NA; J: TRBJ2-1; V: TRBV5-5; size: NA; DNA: TGTGCCAGCAGCTTGGTACAGGGTTTGTATGAGCAGTTCTTC; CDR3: CASSLVQGLYEQFF
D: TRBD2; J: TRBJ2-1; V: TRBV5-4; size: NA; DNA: TGTGCCAGCAGCTCCCCGGGACTAGCGGATAATGAGCAGTTCTTC; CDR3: CASSSPGLADNEQFF
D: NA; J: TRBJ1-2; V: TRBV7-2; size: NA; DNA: TGTGCCAGCAGCTTCATTTCTCAGGGGTCTCCCTATGGCTACACCTTC; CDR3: CASSFISQGSPYGYTF
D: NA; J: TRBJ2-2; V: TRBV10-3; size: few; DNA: TGTGCCAGTGACGCGGATAGAGGCACCGGGGAGCTGTTTTTT; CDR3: CASDADRGTGELFF
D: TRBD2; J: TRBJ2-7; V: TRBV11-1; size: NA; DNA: TGTGCCAGCAGCTTATTGGGGACTAGCGGAACATACGAGCAGTACTTC; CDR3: CASSLLGTSGTYEQYF
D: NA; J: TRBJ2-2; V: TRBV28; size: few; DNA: TGTGCCAGCTTGTGGACATCCCAGAATGTGAACACCGGGGAGCTGTTTTTT; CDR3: CASLWTSQNVNTGELFF
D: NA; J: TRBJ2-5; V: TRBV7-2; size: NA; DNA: TGTGCCAGCAGCTCCGGGACCGGGCAAGAGACCCAGTACTTC; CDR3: CASSSGTGQETQYF
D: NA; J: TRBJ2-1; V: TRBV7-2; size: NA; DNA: TGTGCCAGCAGCTTATTGGGGACGCTGGGCAATGAGCAGTTCTTC; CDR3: CASSLLGTLGNEQFF
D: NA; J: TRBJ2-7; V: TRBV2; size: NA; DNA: TGTGCCAGCAGTGGGCAGATAAACTCCTACGAGCAGTACTTC; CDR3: CASSGQINSYEQYF
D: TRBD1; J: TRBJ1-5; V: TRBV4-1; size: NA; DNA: TGCGCCAGCAGCCAAGAACGGACAGGGAGGGAGAGGCATTTT; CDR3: CASSQERTGRERHF
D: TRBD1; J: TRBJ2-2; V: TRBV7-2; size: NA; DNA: TGTGCCAGCAGCCGTGTGGACAGGAGCGCGAACACCGGGGAGCTGTTTTTT; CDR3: CASSRVDRSANTGELFF
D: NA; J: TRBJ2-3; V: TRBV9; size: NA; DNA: TGTGCCAGCAGCGTAGAGGGGGGGGACACAGATACGCAGTATTTT; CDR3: CASSVEGGDTDTQYF
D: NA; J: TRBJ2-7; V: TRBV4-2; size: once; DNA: TGTGCCAGCAGCCCATCCGGGTCCCACTACGAGCAGTACTTC; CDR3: CASSPSGSHYEQYF
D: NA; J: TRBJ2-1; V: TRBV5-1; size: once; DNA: TGCGCCAGCAGCTTGGGGGCTAGCGAGGCCTACAATGAGCAGTTCTTC; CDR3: CASSLGASEAYNEQFF
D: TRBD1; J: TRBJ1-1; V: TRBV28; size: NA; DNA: TGTGCCAGCAGAAGACCCGGGACAGAGTTCTCGCAAGCTTTCTTT; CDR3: CASRRPGTEFSQAFF
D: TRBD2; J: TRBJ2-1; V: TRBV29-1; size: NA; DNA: TGCAGCGTCAGGGGAGCGGGGGGCAGGGTAGGAGATGAGCAGTTCTTC; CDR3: CSVRGAGGRVGDEQFF
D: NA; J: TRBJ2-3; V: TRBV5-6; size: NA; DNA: TGTGCCAGCAGCTTGGCCTGGAGCCACACAGATACGCAGTATTTT; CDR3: CASSLAWSHTDTQYF
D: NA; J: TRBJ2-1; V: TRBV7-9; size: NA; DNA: TGTGCCAGCAGCTTAGCGGGGGGGCCGAATAATGAGCAGTTCTTC; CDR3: CASSLAGGPNNEQFF
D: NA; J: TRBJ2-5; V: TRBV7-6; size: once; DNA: TGTGCCAGCAGCTTACCTACAGGACTTCAGTACTTC; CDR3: CASSLPTGLQYF
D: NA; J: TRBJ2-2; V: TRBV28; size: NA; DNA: TGTGCCAGCAGTTTATCCCTCAGGGGGGGCGGGGAGCTGTTTTTT; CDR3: CASSLSLRGGGELFF
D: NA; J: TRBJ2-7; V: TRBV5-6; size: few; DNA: TGTGCCAGCATCCTTGCCGGGAACAGGGAAGGGGAGCAGTACTTC; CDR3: CASILAGNREGEQYF
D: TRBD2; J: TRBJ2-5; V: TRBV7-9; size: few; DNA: TGTGCCAGCACCGGGACTAGCGGAAACCAAGAGACCCAGTACTTC; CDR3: CASTGTSGNQETQYF
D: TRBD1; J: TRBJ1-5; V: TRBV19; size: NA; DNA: TGTGCCAGTAGTATAGATCGTAGGGGGCTTCAGCCCCAGCATTTT; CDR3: CASSIDRRGLQPQHF
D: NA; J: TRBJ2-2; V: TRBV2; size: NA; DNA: TGTGCCACCCAGAACACCGGGGAGCTGTTTTTT; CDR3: CATQNTGELFF
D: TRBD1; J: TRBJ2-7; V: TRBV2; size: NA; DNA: TGTGCCAGCAGCCCCGGGACAGGGGTTTACGAGCAGTACTTC; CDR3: CASSPGTGVYEQYF
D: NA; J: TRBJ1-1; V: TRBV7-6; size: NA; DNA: TGTGCCAGCAGCCCTAGCGGTACTGAAGCTTTCTTT; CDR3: CASSPSGTEAFF